This T cell receptor beta chain was recovered during a study of blood T cell repertoires in COVID-19. Study background: Sources were T cells, B-cell-depleted T cells, or PBMCs; the material itself was cDNA or gDNA.

Participant ages covered roughly 18 to 89 years across 25 or so US areas. In the source study's methods: Amplification from reference gene primers served as the basis for estimated nucleated cell counts. Libraries were prepared by immunoSEQ multiplex PCR; TCRdb keeps only in-frame clonotypes and omits some of them. Clone size and the V and J calls come from that table; the DNA yielded D and trimming. The sample carries 200,000 or so clones, roughly 83% recorded once. Germline lookup yields CDR1 SGHNT and CDR2 YYREEE (reference sequence). Trimming took 3 bases from V and 2 from J, leaving 14 bases between them. This CDR3 is built from 15 residues.

The sequenced material came from PBMCs or T cells enriched from blood (not recorded which). The chain couples TRBV5-4 to TRBJ1-1; D gene uncertain. This receptor was identified in a woman aged 40 to 50 with acute COVID-19. The CDR3 is CASSWMRGGNTEAFF. DNA for the CDR3: TGTGCCAGCAGCTGGATGCGGGGAGGAAACACTGAAGCTTTCTTT.